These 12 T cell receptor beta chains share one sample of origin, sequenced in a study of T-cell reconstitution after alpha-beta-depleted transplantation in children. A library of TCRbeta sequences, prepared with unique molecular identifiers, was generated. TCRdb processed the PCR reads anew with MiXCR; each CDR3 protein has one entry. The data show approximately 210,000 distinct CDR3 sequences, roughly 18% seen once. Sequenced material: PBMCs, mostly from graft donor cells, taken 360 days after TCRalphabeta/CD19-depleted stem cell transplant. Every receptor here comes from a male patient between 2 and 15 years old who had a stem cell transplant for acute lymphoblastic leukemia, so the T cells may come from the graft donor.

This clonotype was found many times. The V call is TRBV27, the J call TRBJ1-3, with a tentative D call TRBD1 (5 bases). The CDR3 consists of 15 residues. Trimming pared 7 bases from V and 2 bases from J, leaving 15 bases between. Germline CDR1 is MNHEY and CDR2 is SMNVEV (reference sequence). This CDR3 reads CASKLGGNPGNTIYF. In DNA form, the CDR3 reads TGTGCCAGCAAACTCGGGGGGAACCCTGGAAACACCATATATTTT.

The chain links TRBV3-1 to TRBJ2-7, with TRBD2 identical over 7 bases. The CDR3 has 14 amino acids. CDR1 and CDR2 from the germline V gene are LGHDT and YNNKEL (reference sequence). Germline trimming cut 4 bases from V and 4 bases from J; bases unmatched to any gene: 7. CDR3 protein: CASSPREGLYEQYF. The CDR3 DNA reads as TGTGCCAGCAGCCCAAGGGAGGGGTTGTACGAGCAGTACTTC.

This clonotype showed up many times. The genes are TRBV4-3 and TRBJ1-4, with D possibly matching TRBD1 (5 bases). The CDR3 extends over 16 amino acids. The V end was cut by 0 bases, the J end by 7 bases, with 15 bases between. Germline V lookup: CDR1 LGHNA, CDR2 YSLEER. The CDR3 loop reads CASSQDLGAGGEKLFF. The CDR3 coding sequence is TGCGCCAGCAGCCAAGATCTAGGGGCGGGGGGTGAAAAACTGTTTTTT.

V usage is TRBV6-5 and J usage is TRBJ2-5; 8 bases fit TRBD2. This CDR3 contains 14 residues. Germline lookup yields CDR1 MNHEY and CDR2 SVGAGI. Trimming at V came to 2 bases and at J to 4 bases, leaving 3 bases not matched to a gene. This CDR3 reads CASSYGAGGETQYF. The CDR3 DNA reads TGTGCCAGCAGTTACGGGGCGGGGGGAGAGACCCAGTACTTC.

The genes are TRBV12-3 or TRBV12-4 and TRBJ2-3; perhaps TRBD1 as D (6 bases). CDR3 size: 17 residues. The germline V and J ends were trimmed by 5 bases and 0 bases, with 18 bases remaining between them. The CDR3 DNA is TGTGCCAGCAGTCGGACCCGACAGGAGCCTAGCACAGATACGCAGTATTTT. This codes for CASSRTRQEPSTDTQYF.

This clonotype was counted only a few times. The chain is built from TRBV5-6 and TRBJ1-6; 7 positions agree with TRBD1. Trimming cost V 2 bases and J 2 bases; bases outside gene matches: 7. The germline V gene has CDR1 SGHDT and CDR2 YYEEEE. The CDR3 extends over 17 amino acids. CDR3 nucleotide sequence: TGTGCCAGCAGCTTTGTGGAGACAGGGACCTATAATTCACCCCTCCACTTT. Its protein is CASSFVETGTYNSPLHF.

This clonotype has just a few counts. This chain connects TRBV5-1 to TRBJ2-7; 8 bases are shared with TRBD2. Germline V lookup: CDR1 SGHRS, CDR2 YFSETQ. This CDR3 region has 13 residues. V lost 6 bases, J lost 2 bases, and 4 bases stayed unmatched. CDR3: CASMAAGAYEQYF. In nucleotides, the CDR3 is TGCGCCAGCATGGCAGCGGGGGCCTACGAGCAGTACTTC.

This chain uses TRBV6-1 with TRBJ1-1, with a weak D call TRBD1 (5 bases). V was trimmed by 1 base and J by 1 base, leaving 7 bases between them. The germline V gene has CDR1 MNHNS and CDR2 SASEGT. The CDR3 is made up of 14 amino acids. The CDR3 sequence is CASSEEGRNTEAFF. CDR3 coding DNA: TGTGCCAGCAGTGAAGAGGGGAGGAACACTGAAGCTTTCTTT.

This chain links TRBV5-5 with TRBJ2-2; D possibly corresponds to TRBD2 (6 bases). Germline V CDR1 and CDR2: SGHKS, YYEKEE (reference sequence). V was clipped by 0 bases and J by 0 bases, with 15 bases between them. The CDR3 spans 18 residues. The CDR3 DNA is TGTGCCAGCAGCTTGGGGGGGGTCGTGGCGACGAACACCGGGGAGCTGTTTTTT. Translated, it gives CASSLGGVVATNTGELFF.

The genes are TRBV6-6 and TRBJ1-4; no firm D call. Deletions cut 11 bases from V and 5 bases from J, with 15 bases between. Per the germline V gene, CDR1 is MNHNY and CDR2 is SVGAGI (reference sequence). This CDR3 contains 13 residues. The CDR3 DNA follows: TGTGCCGGTCAGACCACGAAGAATGAAAAACTGTTTTTT. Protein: CAGQTTKNEKLFF.

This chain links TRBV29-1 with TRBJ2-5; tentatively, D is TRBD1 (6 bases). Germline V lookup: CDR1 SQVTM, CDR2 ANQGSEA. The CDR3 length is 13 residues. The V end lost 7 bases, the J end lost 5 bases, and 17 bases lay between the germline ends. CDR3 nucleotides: TGCAGCGGCCAACAGGGAGTAGAGGAGACCCAGTACTTC. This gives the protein CSGQQGVEETQYF.

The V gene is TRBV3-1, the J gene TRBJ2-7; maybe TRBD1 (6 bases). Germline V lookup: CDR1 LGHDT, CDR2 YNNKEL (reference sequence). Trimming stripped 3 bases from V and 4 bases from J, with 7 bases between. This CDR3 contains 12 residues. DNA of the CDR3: TGTGCCAGCAGCCAGGGGGCGTACGAGCAGTACTTC. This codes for CASSQGAYEQYF.